This TCR beta chain was sequenced for a study of cytomegalovirus exposure and HLA in healthy donors. Study-level background: Caucasian-associated ancestry cluster membership applied to just over 80% of a few hundred genotyped donors.

Primers: 60 Vbeta forward and 13 Jbeta reverse. Authors' processing steps: A follow-up analysis tallied 70 million to 80 million unique TCR beta chains, about 10 million shared. Method: immunoSEQ multiplex PCR; TCRdb's copy keeps in-frame clones and lacks some. The D gene and trimming were derived from the DNA, and the V and J assignments and clone size from that table. The sample has 75,000 to 100,000 clones; 76% are singletons. This CDR3 comprises 13 residues. Germline CDR1 reads KGHSY; CDR2 reads FQNENV. V trimming: 6 bases; J trimming: 10 bases; junction bases outside the gene matches: 5. The sequenced material came from PBMCs. The TCR comes from a woman aged 55-70 years in good health and CMV-seropositive. This chain uses TRBV16 with TRBJ1-4; 10 positions match TRBD1. CDR3 sequence (DNA): TGTGCCAGCAGTCGGGACAGGGGAGGAAAACTGTTTTTT. Protein: CASSRDRGGKLFF.